The subject of this entry is one T cell receptor (beta chain). Its specificity is unknown. The sample is drawn from a study of cytomegalovirus exposure and HLA in healthy donors. Points from the study as a whole: A few CMV-associated chains were confirmed in vitro to be specific for CMV antigens.

The CDR3 extends over 14 amino acids. Between the trimmed V and J ends, which lost 4 bases and 0 bases, there was a span of 9 bases. Germline V CDR1 and CDR2: MDHEN, SYDVKM. Method: immunoSEQ multiplex PCR; TCRdb's copy keeps in-frame clones and lacks some. The table includes 250,000 to 400,000 clones, about nine tenths detected once. The sample consisted of PBMCs. The chain recombines TRBV28 with TRBJ1-1, with D maybe TRBD1 (5 bases). The sequence came from a woman in her thirties in good health and CMV-seropositive. The CDR3 spells CASSSDSLNTEAFF. In DNA form, the CDR3 reads TGTGCCAGCAGTTCCGACAGTCTGAACACTGAAGCTTTCTTT.